This passage covers 9 T cell receptor beta chains from one sample sequenced in a study of T cell changes during pregnancy in multiple sclerosis. Method: immunoSEQ multiplex PCR; TCRdb's copy keeps in-frame clones and lacks some. This table has some 53,000 clones, around 92% appearing once. This sample comprised CD4+ T cells from peripheral blood mononuclear cells, obtained in the third trimester of pregnancy. The receptors were sampled from a female donor with multiple sclerosis, enrolled in a pregnancy study.

V usage is TRBV5-1 and J usage is TRBJ2-5, with 8 nucleotides matching TRBD1. The CDR3 is 15 amino acids. J was trimmed by 5 bases and V by 4 bases; bases with no gene match: 10. Looked up from germline, CDR1 is SGHRS and CDR2 is YFSETQ. The CDR3 is CASSGGTGQEETQYF. CDR3 bases: TGCGCCAGCAGCGGAGGGACAGGTCAGGAGGAGACCCAGTACTTC.

The chain couples TRBV7-3 to TRBJ2-7; TRBD2 matches 7 bases. The V and J ends lost 5 bases and 5 bases, in that order; junction bases with no gene match: 6. The CDR3 has 13 residues. Germline CDR1 reads SGHTA; CDR2 reads FQGTGA. The CDR3 sequence is CASSRSGEDEQYF. The CDR3, as DNA: TGTGCCAGCAGCCGAAGCGGGGAAGACGAGCAGTACTTC.

This clone was picked up a small number of times. The rearrangement uses TRBV2 and TRBJ2-7; D unclear. Germline V lookup: CDR1 SNHLY, CDR2 FYNNEI. Trimming removed 4 bases at V and 0 bases at J, with 7 bases between. This CDR3 spans 13 amino acids. The DNA of the CDR3 is TGTGCCAGCAGTGCGGTCGACTCCTACGAGCAGTACTTC. Its protein is CASSAVDSYEQYF.

The CDR3 loop reads CASSDALGQQPQHF. DNA for the CDR3: TGTGCCAGCTCAGACGCCCTGGGGCAGCAGCCCCAGCATTTT. The chain is built from TRBV18 and TRBJ1-5; possibly TRBD1 for D (5 bases). Germline assignment: CDR1 KGHSH and CDR2 LQKENI. CDR3 size: 14 residues. V lost 5 bases, J lost 7 bases, and 15 bases lay in between.

The chain joins TRBV30 to TRBJ1-2, with TRBD1 matching over 12 bases. Germline V CDR1 and CDR2: GTSNPN, SVGIG (reference sequence). V was pared by 7 bases and J by 8 bases, with 11 bases of the junction left unmatched. This CDR3 is built from 14 residues. CDR3 in amino acids: CASHSGTGGFGYTF. In DNA form, the CDR3 reads TGTGCCTCGCATTCCGGGACAGGGGGCTTCGGCTACACCTTC.

The genes are TRBV14 and TRBJ2-1; TRBD1 aligns across 7 bases. The CDR3 has 14 residues. V dropped 4 bases and J dropped 10; count of bases not matched to a gene: 10. Germline lookup yields CDR1 SGHDN and CDR2 FVKESK. The CDR3: CASSPWTGTPEQFF. For the CDR3, the DNA is TGTGCCAGCAGCCCATGGACAGGAACTCCCGAGCAGTTCTTC.

The genes are TRBV19 and TRBJ1-2; the match to TRBD1 covers 12 bases. With 7 bases clipped from V and 7 bases from J, the junction kept 7 bases outside the gene matches. CDR3 length: 14 amino acids. Germline CDR1 reads LNHDA; CDR2 reads SQIVND (reference sequence). CDR3 nucleotide sequence: TGTGCCAGTACCATTCGGGACAGGGGGCCTGGCTACACCTTC. As protein: CASTIRDRGPGYTF.

The CDR3 protein is CASSPVPPIINEQFF. In DNA, the CDR3 is TGTGCCAGCAGCCCGGTCCCGCCGATAATCAATGAGCAGTTCTTC. This sequence joins TRBV5-5 and TRBJ2-1; D not resolved. CDR1 is SGHKS and CDR2 is YYEKEE in the germline V gene (reference sequence). The CDR3 is 15 residues long. V lost 4 bases to trimming and J lost 6 bases, with 17 bases between them.

The chain employs TRBV5-1 and TRBJ2-3; the match to TRBD2 covers 13 bases. Trimming cost V 0 bases and J 2 bases; bases outside gene matches: 9. The length of the CDR3 is 19 residues. Germline V gene sequence: CDR1 SGHRS, CDR2 YFSETQ. The CDR3 spells CASSLVGLAGELNTDTQYF. As DNA, the CDR3 is TGCGCCAGCAGCTTGGTTGGACTAGCGGGGGAACTGAACACAGATACGCAGTATTTT.